A selection of T cell receptor beta chains follows, all from one sample in a study of OX40 agonist ivuxolimab in advanced cancers. Clones were sequenced by immunoSEQ multiplex PCR, and TCRdb holds only the in-frame ones, with some missing. This table has about 27,000 clones, 81% appearing once. Sequencing used CD4+ or CD8+ T cells sorted from blood, obtained in a trial of the OX40 agonist ivuxolimab. The origin of the receptors is an adult with an advanced solid tumor such as melanoma, head and neck, liver or kidney cancer. Each CDR3 is given with its conserved first and last residue. D genes are given only for firm matches. Not every row has a clone size; where given, it reads once, few, many or a size class.

cdr3_nt cdr3_aa j_call d_call v_call clone_size
TGTGCCAGCAGCGTAGTCGGGAGCTCCTACAATGAGCAGTTCTTC CASSVVGSSYNEQFF TRBJ2-1 . TRBV9 few
TGTGCCAGCAGCGTAGGTGGAGCGGGGGAGCTGTTTTTT CASSVGGAGELFF TRBJ2-2 . TRBV9 .
TGTGCCAGCAGCCCCGGACAGACCTACGAGCAGTACTTC CASSPGQTYEQYF TRBJ2-7 . TRBV7-9 .
TGTGCCAGTAGTGCACGGGTTGGACCCTACGAGCAGTACTTC CASSARVGPYEQYF TRBJ2-7 . TRBV19 .
TGTGCCGCTGGGGATCAGCCCCAGCATTTT CAAGDQPQHF TRBJ1-5 . TRBV30 .
TGTGCCAGCAGCTTAGTCAGGACGGGAGGCTACAATGAGCAGTTCTTC CASSLVRTGGYNEQFF TRBJ2-1 TRBD2 TRBV11-2 .
TGCGCCAGCAGCCAAGATCGGAGGCAGCCCCAGCATTTT CASSQDRRQPQHF TRBJ1-5 . TRBV4-1 .
TGTGCCAGTAGTATGTCGGGACAGGGAAACGAGCAGTACTTC CASSMSGQGNEQYF TRBJ2-7 TRBD1 TRBV19 .
TGTGCCACCAGCAGAGATTCCGACCTCGGGGCTGAAGCTTTCTTT CATSRDSDLGAEAFF TRBJ1-1 . TRBV15 .
TGTGCCAGCAGCCTCGGGCAGCGGAGCTCCTACGAGCAGTACTTC CASSLGQRSSYEQYF TRBJ2-7 . TRBV5-7 .
TGCGCCAGCAGCCCCCGGGACACAGCCTACGAGCAGTACTTC CASSPRDTAYEQYF TRBJ2-7 . TRBV4-1 .
TGTGCCAGCAGCCCCCGGACGGGACAAGAGACCCAGTACTTC CASSPRTGQETQYF TRBJ2-5 . TRBV13 .
TGTGCCTGGAGTGTTTGGTACGTCGGACGGCATTGGGGTAATTCACCCCTCCACTTT CAWSVWYVGRHWGNSPLHF TRBJ1-6 . TRBV30 once
TGTGCCATCAGTGAGTTATGGGGGGTCAAAAACATTCAGTACTTC CAISELWGVKNIQYF TRBJ2-4 . TRBV10-3 .
TGCAGCGTTGGGCAGGGGATACAAGAGACCCAGTACTTC CSVGQGIQETQYF TRBJ2-5 . TRBV29-1 .
TGCAGCGTACTCACAGGGAGCACAGATACGCAGTATTTT CSVLTGSTDTQYF TRBJ2-3 . TRBV29-1 once
TGTGCCAGCAGTATCCAGGGGGCTTTGGATGAGCAGTTCTTC CASSIQGALDEQFF TRBJ2-1 TRBD1 TRBV2 .
TGCGCCAGCAGCCAAGACTCCTACGAGCAGTACTTC CASSQDSYEQYF TRBJ2-7 . TRBV4-1 .
TGTGCCAGCAGCGCCGACTCTCCCGGCACAGATACGCAGTATTTT CASSADSPGTDTQYF TRBJ2-3 . TRBV9 .
TGTGCCAGCAGTTACTCCCTGGGTTTCGTAGGCGAGCAGTACTTC CASSYSLGFVGEQYF TRBJ2-7 . TRBV6-5 .
TGTGCTAGTGGGCATTGGACAGGGCTCGGCACTGAAGCTTTCTTT CASGHWTGLGTEAFF TRBJ1-1 TRBD1 TRBV12-5 once
TGTGCCAGCTCATCCCGCGACTCCTACGAGCAGTACTTC CASSSRDSYEQYF TRBJ2-7 . TRBV18 few
TGCGCCAGCAGCGGGAGGCCAACCTACAATGAGCAGTTCTTC CASSGRPTYNEQFF TRBJ2-1 . TRBV4-1 .
TGTGCCAGCAGCGTAGACGAGGGTGGAGCTTTCTTT CASSVDEGGAFF TRBJ1-1 . TRBV9 .
TGTGCCAGCAGCCCCCAATGGGGGGCTATTTCTTCACCCCTCCACTTT CASSPQWGAISSPLHF TRBJ1-6 . TRBV7-2 .
TGTGCCAGCAGTCAAAGGGGGCTGGGCACTGAAGCTTTCTTT CASSQRGLGTEAFF TRBJ1-1 TRBD1 TRBV6-1 once
TGTGCCAGCAGCTTTGGGGCGGGGGCCGAAAAGCAAGAGACCCAGTACTTC CASSFGAGAEKQETQYF TRBJ2-5 . TRBV11-2 .
TGTGCCAGCAGTGCCTATCGGGGGTACTACGAGCAGTACTTC CASSAYRGYYEQYF TRBJ2-7 . TRBV6-6 .
TGTGCCAGCAGCTTCGGACAGGGGACCTCCTACGAGCAGTACTTC CASSFGQGTSYEQYF TRBJ2-7 TRBD1 TRBV5-6 .
TGCAGCGTTGATACCGACGGGCTGGGGCGGTACTACGAGCAGTACTTC CSVDTDGLGRYYEQYF TRBJ2-7 . TRBV29-1 .
TGTGCCAGCAGCTTGGGAGCAGGTACTGAAGCTTTCTTT CASSLGAGTEAFF TRBJ1-1 . TRBV5-6 few
TGTGCCAGCAGCCGGTCTAGCTCCTACAATGAGCAGTTCTTC CASSRSSSYNEQFF TRBJ2-1 . TRBV9 .
TGTGCCAGCAGCGCCAGCGGGAGTACCCCCTACGAGCAGTACTTC CASSASGSTPYEQYF TRBJ2-7 TRBD2 TRBV9 .
TGCGCCAGCAGCCAAGTTGGCAATCAGCCCCAGCATTTT CASSQVGNQPQHF TRBJ1-5 . TRBV4-1 medium-sized
TGCAGCGTTACGGGGGGGCTTTTTGGTGAGCAGTTCTTC CSVTGGLFGEQFF TRBJ2-1 TRBD2 TRBV29-1 .
TGCAGCGTTGAAGGGAAGGTCCGGGACGTGGGCTACGAGCAGTACTTC CSVEGKVRDVGYEQYF TRBJ2-7 . TRBV29-1 once
TGTGCCAGCAGTGAATTCGGGGGGACCTCTGGAAACACCATATATTTT CASSEFGGTSGNTIYF TRBJ1-3 . TRBV6-1 .
TGTGCCGGGAGGGGGTTTGGCTACACCTTC CAGRGFGYTF TRBJ1-2 . TRBV6-1 .
TGTGCCAGCAGCTTAACGGGCGGGAGGAGTTACAATGAGCAGTTCTTC CASSLTGGRSYNEQFF TRBJ2-1 TRBD2 TRBV7-3 .
TGTGCATCCATGCCGGGGAGTGGGGGTATCTACGAGCAGTACTTC CASMPGSGGIYEQYF TRBJ2-7 . TRBV6-6 .
TGTGCCAGCCGTGGTCAGCCCCAGCATTTT CASRGQPQHF TRBJ1-5 . TRBV6-4 few
TGTGCCAGCATCGCCGGGGTCGGTACGCAGTATTTT CASIAGVGTQYF TRBJ2-3 . TRBV2 .
TGTGCCAGCAGCCGGGGACAATCCTATGGCTACACCTTC CASSRGQSYGYTF TRBJ1-2 . TRBV27 .
TGTGCCAGCAGCTTACTTCACAGGGAGACGGGGGAGCAGTACTTC CASSLLHRETGEQYF TRBJ2-7 . TRBV7-2 .
TGTGCCAGCGGAACTTACACCGGCCCCTACGAGCAGTACTTC CASGTYTGPYEQYF TRBJ2-7 . TRBV6-6 .
TGTGCCAGTAGTATCTCTAGCGGGGGATCGAATGAGCAGTTCTTC CASSISSGGSNEQFF TRBJ2-1 TRBD2 TRBV19 .
TGTGCCAGCAGCTTAGACCCCCCCCTTCAAGGCAATCAGCCCCAGCATTTT CASSLDPPLQGNQPQHF TRBJ1-5 . TRBV7-8 .
TGTGCCAGTAGTCCTGGGACAGGGGCTTACGAGCAGTACTTC CASSPGTGAYEQYF TRBJ2-7 TRBD1 TRBV19 .
TGTGCCAGCAGCTTAATACAGGGGTCCACCTCGGTTAGCTCCTACAATGAGCAGTTCTTC CASSLIQGSTSVSSYNEQFF TRBJ2-1 TRBD1 TRBV7-6 .
TGTGCCAGCAGCTTAGATCAGAGGGTTTGGAAGTCTCGGGAGCAGTACTTC CASSLDQRVWKSREQYF TRBJ2-7 . TRBV11-2 .
TGTGCCAGCAGTTACTCGAGTACTGGTGAGCAGTTCTTC CASSYSSTGEQFF TRBJ2-1 . TRBV6-5 .
TGTGCCAGCAGTGAGACGTCAGGGCGAGGACAGCCCCAGCATTTT CASSETSGRGQPQHF TRBJ1-5 . TRBV5-6 few